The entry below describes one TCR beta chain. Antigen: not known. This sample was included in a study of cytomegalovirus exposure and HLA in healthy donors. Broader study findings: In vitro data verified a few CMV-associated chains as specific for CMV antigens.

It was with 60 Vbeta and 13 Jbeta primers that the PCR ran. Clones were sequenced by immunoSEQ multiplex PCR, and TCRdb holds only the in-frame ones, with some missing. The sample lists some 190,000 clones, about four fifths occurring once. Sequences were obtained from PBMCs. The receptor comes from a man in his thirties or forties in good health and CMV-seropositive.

The CDR3 sequence: CASSSGTSVSTDTQYF. In nucleotides, the CDR3 is TGTGCCAGCAGCAGTGGGACTAGCGTTTCCACAGATACGCAGTATTTT. V gene TRBV27 combines with J gene TRBJ2-3; TRBD2 agrees at 10 bases. Germline values: CDR1 MNHEY, CDR2 SMNVEV (reference sequence). J lost 2 bases, V lost 6 bases, and 8 bases had no gene match. This CDR3 region has 16 residues.